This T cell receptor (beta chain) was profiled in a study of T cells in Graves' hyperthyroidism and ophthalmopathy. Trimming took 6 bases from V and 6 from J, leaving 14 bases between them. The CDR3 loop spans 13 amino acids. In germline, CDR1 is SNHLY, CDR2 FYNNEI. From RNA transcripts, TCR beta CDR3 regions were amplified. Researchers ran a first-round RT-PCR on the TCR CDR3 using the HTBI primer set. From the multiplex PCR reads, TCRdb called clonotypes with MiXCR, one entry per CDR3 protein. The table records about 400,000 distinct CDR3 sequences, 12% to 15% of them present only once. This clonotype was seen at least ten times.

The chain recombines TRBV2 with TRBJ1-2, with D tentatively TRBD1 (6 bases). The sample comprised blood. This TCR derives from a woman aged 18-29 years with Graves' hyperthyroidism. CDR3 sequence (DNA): TGTGCCAGCAGGGGGAGGGGGTTAGATGGCTACACCTTC. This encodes CASRGRGLDGYTF.